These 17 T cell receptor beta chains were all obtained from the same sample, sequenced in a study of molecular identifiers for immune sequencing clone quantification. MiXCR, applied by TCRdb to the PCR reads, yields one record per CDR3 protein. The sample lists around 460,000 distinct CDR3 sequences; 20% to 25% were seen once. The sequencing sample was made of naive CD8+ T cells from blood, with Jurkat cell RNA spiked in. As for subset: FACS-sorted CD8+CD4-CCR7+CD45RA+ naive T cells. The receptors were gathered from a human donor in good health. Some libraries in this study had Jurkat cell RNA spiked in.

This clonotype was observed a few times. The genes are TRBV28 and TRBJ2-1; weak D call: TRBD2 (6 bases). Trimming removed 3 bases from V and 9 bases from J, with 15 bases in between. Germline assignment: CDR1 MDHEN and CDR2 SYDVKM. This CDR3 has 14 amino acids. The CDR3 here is CASSFTSRTTEQFF. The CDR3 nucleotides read TGTGCCAGCAGTTTCACTAGCAGGACCACTGAGCAGTTCTTC.

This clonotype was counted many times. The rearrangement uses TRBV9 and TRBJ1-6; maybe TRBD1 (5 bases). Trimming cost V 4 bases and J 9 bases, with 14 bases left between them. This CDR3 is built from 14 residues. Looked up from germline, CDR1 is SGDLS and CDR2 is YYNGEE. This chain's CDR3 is CASSPGGGFSPLHF. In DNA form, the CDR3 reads TGTGCCAGCAGCCCCGGGGGGGGATTTTCACCCCTCCACTTT.

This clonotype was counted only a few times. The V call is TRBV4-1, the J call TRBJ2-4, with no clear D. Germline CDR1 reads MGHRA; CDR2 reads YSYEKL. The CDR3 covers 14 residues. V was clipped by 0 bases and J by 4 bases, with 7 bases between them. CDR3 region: CASSQEDNKNIQYF. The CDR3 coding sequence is TGCGCCAGCAGCCAAGAAGATAATAAAAACATTCAGTACTTC.

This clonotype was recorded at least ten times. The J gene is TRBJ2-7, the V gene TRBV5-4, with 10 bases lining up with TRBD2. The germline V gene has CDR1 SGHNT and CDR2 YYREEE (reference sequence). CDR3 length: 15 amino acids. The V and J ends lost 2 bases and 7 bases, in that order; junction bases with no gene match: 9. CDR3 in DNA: TGTGCCAGCAGCTTTTCAGCGGGAGGGCCGGGAGAGCAGTACTTC. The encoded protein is CASSFSAGGPGEQYF.

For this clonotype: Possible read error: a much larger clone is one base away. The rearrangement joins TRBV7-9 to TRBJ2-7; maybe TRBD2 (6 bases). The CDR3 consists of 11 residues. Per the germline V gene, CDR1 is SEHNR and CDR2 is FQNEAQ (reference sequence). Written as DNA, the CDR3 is TGTGCCAGCACCCCGGGCGGGGAGCCGTACTTC. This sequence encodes CASTPGGEPYF.

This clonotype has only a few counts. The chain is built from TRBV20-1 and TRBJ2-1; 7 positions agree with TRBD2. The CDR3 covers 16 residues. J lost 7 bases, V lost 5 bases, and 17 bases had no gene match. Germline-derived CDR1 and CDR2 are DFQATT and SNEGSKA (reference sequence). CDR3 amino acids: CSAHLPLAGVGNEQFF. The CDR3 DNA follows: TGCAGTGCTCACCTCCCCCTGGCGGGAGTAGGGAATGAGCAGTTCTTC.

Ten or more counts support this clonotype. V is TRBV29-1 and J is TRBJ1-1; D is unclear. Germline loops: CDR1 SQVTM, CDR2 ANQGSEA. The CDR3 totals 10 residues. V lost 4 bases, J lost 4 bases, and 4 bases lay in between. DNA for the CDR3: TGCAGCGTTGCTTCCACTGAAGCTTTCTTT. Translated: CSVASTEAFF.

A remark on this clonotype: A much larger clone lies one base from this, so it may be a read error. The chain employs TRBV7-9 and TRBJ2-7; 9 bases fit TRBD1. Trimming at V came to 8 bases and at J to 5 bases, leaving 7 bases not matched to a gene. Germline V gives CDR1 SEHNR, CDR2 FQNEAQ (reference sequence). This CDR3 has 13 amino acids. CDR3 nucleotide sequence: TGTGCCAGCGGCGGGCGGACAGGGGACGAGCAGTACTTC. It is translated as CASGGRTGDEQYF.

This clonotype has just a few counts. Written as DNA, the CDR3 is TGTGCCAGCAGCTTATTCATCTCGGCGGGGGAAGAGACCCAGTACTTC. Protein: CASSLFISAGEETQYF. The V and J genes are TRBV7-9 and TRBJ2-5; the match to TRBD2 covers 7 bases. This CDR3 has 16 residues. CDR1 is SEHNR, CDR2 FQNEAQ, per germline (reference sequence). The trim removed 2 bases at V and 3 bases at J, leaving 9 bases unmatched.

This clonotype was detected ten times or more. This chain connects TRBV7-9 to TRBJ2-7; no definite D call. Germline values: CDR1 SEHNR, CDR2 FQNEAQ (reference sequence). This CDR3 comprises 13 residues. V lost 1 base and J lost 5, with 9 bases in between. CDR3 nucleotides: TGTGCCAGCAGCTTAGGGGCCGGAGACGAGCAGTACTTC. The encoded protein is CASSLGAGDEQYF.

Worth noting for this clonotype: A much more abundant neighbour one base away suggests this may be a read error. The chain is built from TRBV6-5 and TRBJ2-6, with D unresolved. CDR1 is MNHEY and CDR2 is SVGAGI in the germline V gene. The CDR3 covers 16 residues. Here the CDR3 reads CANSYSSLSGANVLTF. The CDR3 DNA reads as TGTGCCAACAGTTACTCGTCCCTCTCTGGGGCCAACGTCCTGACTTTC.

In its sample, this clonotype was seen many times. The CDR3 is CASRDVTGLVTEAFF. The CDR3 DNA sequence: TGTGCCAGCAGGGACGTGACAGGGTTGGTCACTGAAGCTTTCTTT. This chain connects TRBV6-2 or TRBV6-3 to TRBJ1-1; 7 nucleotides align to TRBD1. The V segment lost 6 bases and the J segment 4 bases; nucleotides outside the gene matches: 11. This CDR3 comprises 15 residues. Germline V gene data show CDR1 as MNHEY and CDR2 as SVGEGT.

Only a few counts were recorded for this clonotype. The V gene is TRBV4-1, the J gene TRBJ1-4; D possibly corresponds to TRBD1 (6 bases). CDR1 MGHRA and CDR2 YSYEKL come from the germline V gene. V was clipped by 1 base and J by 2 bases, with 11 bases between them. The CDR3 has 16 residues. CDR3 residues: CASSQARGATNEKLFF. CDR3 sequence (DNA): TGCGCCAGCAGCCAAGCGCGGGGGGCGACTAATGAAAAACTGTTTTTT.

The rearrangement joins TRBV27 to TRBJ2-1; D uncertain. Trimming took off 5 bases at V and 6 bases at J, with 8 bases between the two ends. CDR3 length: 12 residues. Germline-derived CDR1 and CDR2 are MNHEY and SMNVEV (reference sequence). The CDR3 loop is CASSHTGNEQFF. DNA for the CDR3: TGTGCCAGCAGTCATACTGGCAATGAGCAGTTCTTC.

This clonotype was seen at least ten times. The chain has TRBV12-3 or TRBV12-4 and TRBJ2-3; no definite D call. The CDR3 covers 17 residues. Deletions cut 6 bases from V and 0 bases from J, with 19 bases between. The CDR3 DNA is TGTGCCAGCAGCCCCTTTGTGTGGCAGCCTAGCACAGATACGCAGTATTTT. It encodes CASSPFVWQPSTDTQYF.

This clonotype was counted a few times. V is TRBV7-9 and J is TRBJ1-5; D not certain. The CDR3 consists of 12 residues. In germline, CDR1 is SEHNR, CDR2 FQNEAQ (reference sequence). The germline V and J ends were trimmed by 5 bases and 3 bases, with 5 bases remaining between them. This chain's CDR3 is CASSQFNQPQHF. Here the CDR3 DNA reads TGTGCCAGCAGCCAATTCAATCAGCCCCAGCATTTT.

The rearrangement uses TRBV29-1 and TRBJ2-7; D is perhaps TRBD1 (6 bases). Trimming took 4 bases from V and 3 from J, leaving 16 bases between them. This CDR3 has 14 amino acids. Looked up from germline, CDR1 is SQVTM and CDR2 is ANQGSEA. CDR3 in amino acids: CSVVLLGAIYEQYF. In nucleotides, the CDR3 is TGCAGCGTTGTTCTCCTGGGGGCCATCTACGAGCAGTACTTC.